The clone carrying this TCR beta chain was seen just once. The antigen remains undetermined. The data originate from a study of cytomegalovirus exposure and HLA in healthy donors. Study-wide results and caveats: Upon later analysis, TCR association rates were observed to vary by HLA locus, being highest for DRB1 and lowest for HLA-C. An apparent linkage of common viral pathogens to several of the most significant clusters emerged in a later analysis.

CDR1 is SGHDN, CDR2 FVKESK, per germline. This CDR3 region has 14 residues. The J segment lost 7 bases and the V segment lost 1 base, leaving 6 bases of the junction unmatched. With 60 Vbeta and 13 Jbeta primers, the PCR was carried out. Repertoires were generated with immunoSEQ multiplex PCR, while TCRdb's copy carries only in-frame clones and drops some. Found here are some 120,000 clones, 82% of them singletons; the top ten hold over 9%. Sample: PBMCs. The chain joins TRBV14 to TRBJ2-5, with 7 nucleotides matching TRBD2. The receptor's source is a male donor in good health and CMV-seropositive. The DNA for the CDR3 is TGTGCCAGCAGCCAAGCTGGCGGGAGTGGGACCCAGTACTTC. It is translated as CASSQAGGSGTQYF.